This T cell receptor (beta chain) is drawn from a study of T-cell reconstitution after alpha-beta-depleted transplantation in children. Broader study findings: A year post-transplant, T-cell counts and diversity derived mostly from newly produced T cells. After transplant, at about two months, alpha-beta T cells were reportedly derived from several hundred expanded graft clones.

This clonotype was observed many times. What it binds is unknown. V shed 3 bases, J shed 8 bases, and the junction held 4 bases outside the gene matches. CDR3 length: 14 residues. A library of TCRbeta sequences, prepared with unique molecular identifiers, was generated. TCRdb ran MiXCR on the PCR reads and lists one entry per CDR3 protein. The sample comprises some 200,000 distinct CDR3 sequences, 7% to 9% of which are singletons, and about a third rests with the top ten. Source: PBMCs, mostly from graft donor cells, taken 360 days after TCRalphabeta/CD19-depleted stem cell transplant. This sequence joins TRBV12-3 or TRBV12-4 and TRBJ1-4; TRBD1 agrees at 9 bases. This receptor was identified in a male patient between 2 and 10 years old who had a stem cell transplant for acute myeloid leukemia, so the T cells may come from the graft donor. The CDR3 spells CASSFGTGTEKLFF. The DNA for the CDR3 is TGTGCCAGCAGTTTCGGGACAGGGACCGAAAAACTGTTTTTT.